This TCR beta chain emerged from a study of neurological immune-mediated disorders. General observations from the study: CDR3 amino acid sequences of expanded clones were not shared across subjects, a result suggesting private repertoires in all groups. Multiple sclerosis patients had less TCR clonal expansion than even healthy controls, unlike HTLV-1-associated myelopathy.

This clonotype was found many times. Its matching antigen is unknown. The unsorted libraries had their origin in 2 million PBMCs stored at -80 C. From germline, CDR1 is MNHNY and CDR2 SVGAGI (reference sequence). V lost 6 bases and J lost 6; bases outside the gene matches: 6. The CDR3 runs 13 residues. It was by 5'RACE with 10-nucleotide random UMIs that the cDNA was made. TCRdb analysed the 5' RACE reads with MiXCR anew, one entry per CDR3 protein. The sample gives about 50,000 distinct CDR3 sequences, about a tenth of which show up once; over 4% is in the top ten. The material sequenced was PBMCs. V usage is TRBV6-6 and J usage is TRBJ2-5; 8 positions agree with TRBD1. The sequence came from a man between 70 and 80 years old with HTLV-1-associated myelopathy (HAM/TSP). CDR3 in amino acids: CASREQGGKTQYF. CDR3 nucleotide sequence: TGTGCCAGCAGAGAACAGGGGGGCAAGACCCAGTACTTC.